This T cell receptor beta chain was retrieved from a study of OX40 agonist ivuxolimab in advanced cancers. The assay was immunoSEQ multiplex PCR, and TCRdb's table has in-frame clones only and misses some. The data show around 50,000 clones, about 89% seen once. The germline gives CDR1 SQVTM, CDR2 ANQGSEA. Trimming took 4 bases from V and 10 from J; bases not matched to a gene: 5. The CDR3 sequence is 12 residues long. The clonotype comes from an adult with an advanced solid tumor such as melanoma, head and neck, liver or kidney cancer. Sample: CD4+ or CD8+ T cells sorted from blood, taken in a trial of the OX40 agonist ivuxolimab. The rearrangement uses TRBV29-1 and TRBJ2-1; 9 bases map to TRBD2. CDR3: CSVVSGRPEQFF. In DNA form, the CDR3 reads TGCAGCGTTGTCAGCGGGAGGCCAGAGCAGTTCTTC.